This T cell receptor beta chain was observed in a study of T cells in Graves' hyperthyroidism and ophthalmopathy. Diagnoses used clinical symptoms, serum thyroxine and TRAb, thyroid ultrasound and orbital computed tomography. This CDR3 spans 15 amino acids. Germline assignment: CDR1 KGHSH and CDR2 LQKENI. The V end lost 4 bases, the J end lost 1 base, and 10 bases lay between the germline ends. There are a few counts of this clonotype. RNA transcripts provided the source from which TCR beta CDR3 regions were amplified. Initially, a first-round RT-PCR of the TCR CDR3 employed the HTBI primer set. TCRdb processed the multiplex PCR reads anew with MiXCR; each CDR3 protein has one entry. The sample holds around 580,000 distinct CDR3 sequences; around 15% are singletons and the top ten take about 17%.

The receptor comes from a woman aged 18-29 years with Graves' hyperthyroidism. Input material: blood. The rearrangement uses TRBV18 and TRBJ2-2; the D is unclear. The CDR3 nucleotides are TGTGCCAGCTCACGTTATTCAGAGAACACCGGGGAGCTGTTTTTT. It is translated as CASSRYSENTGELFF.